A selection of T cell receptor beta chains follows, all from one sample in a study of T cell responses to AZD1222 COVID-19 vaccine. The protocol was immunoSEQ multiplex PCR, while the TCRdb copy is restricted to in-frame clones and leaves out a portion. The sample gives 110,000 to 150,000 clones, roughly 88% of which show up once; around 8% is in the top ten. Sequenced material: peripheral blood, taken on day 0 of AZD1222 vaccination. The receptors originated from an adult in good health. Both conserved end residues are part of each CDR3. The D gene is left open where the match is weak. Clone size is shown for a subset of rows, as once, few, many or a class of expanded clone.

CDR3nt: TGTGCCAGCAGTCCGGCGACCGGTACGAATGGCTACACCTTC
CDR3aa: CASSPATGTNGYTF
j_gene: TRBJ1-2
abundance: .
v_gene: TRBV6-5
d_gene: .
len: 14

CDR3nt: TGTGCCAGCAGTTATGTCGACGCAAATGAAAAACTGTTTTTT
CDR3aa: CASSYVDANEKLFF
j_gene: TRBJ1-4
abundance: few
v_gene: TRBV28
d_gene: .
len: 14

CDR3nt: TGCGCCAGCAGCTTGGATAGAGGGATATACGAGCAGTACTTC
CDR3aa: CASSLDRGIYEQYF
j_gene: TRBJ2-7
abundance: .
v_gene: TRBV5-1
d_gene: .
len: 14

CDR3nt: TGTGCCAGCTCACCTACAAGCGTGAACACTGAAGCTTTCTTT
CDR3aa: CASSPTSVNTEAFF
j_gene: TRBJ1-1
abundance: .
v_gene: TRBV18
d_gene: .
len: 14

CDR3nt: TGTGCCAGCAGTTTATGGGCTAGCGGGACCTACGAGCAGTACTTC
CDR3aa: CASSLWASGTYEQYF
j_gene: TRBJ2-7
abundance: few
v_gene: TRBV27
d_gene: TRBD2
len: 15

CDR3nt: TGTGCCAGCAGCTTGAGGGACCATAGGTCCTACAATGAGCAGTTCTTC
CDR3aa: CASSLRDHRSYNEQFF
j_gene: TRBJ2-1
abundance: once
v_gene: TRBV7-9
d_gene: .
len: 16

CDR3nt: TGTGCCTGGAGGGAGTCTGGGGCCAACGTCCTGACTTTC
CDR3aa: CAWRESGANVLTF
j_gene: TRBJ2-6
abundance: .
v_gene: TRBV30
d_gene: .
len: 13

CDR3nt: TGTGCCAGCTCACCGACAACGAACACTGAAGCTTTCTTT
CDR3aa: CASSPTTNTEAFF
j_gene: TRBJ1-1
abundance: .
v_gene: TRBV18
d_gene: .
len: 13

CDR3nt: TGTGCCAGCAGTTACTGGACTAGCGGGGGGGGAGAGACCCAGTACTTC
CDR3aa: CASSYWTSGGGETQYF
j_gene: TRBJ2-5
abundance: .
v_gene: TRBV27
d_gene: TRBD2
len: 16

CDR3nt: TGTGCCAGCAGCTTTTATTTCGACCTTGTGCGAAGGAACTATGGCTACACCTTC
CDR3aa: CASSFYFDLVRRNYGYTF
j_gene: TRBJ1-2
abundance: .
v_gene: TRBV5-6
d_gene: .
len: 18

CDR3nt: TGCGCCAGCAGCTTGGGGGACAGGGGCCTTAATGAAAAACTGTTTTTT
CDR3aa: CASSLGDRGLNEKLFF
j_gene: TRBJ1-4
abundance: .
v_gene: TRBV5-1
d_gene: TRBD1
len: 16

CDR3nt: TGTGCCAGCAGTCACATGTGGTTCCGACTAGACAACCGGAATGAGCAGTTCTTC
CDR3aa: CASSHMWFRLDNRNEQFF
j_gene: TRBJ2-1
abundance: .
v_gene: TRBV6-6
d_gene: .
len: 18

CDR3nt: TGTGCCAGCAGCCAAAGGGACAGCAAAACTTCCTACGAGCAGTACTTC
CDR3aa: CASSQRDSKTSYEQYF
j_gene: TRBJ2-7
abundance: .
v_gene: TRBV4-2
d_gene: TRBD1
len: 16

CDR3nt: TGTGCCAGCAGCGGAAGCGGGAGCCGAAGCACAGATACGCAGTATTTT
CDR3aa: CASSGSGSRSTDTQYF
j_gene: TRBJ2-3
abundance: .
v_gene: TRBV5-4
d_gene: TRBD2
len: 16

CDR3nt: TGTGCCAGCAGTCCCAGGACAGGGCCCTACGAGCAGTACTTC
CDR3aa: CASSPRTGPYEQYF
j_gene: TRBJ2-7
abundance: .
v_gene: TRBV28
d_gene: TRBD1
len: 14

CDR3nt: TGTGCCCCCCGCCGGGTCGAGCAGGGTTCACCCCTCCACTTT
CDR3aa: CAPRRVEQGSPLHF
j_gene: TRBJ1-6
abundance: once
v_gene: TRBV24-1
d_gene: .
len: 14

CDR3nt: TGTGCCAGCAGCCTGTCAGGGTATAGCAATCAGCCCCAGCATTTT
CDR3aa: CASSLSGYSNQPQHF
j_gene: TRBJ1-5
abundance: .
v_gene: TRBV4-2
d_gene: .
len: 15

CDR3nt: TGCGCCAGCAGCTTGGGGCAGGGGTCTGATGAAAAACTGTTTTTT
CDR3aa: CASSLGQGSDEKLFF
j_gene: TRBJ1-4
abundance: .
v_gene: TRBV5-1
d_gene: .
len: 15

CDR3nt: TGCAGCGTCAGGACAGGGGATGACTATGGCTACACCTTC
CDR3aa: CSVRTGDDYGYTF
j_gene: TRBJ1-2
abundance: once
v_gene: TRBV29-1
d_gene: TRBD1
len: 13

CDR3nt: TGTGCCAGCAGTTCGGGCAGCTTCTATGGCTACACCTTC
CDR3aa: CASSSGSFYGYTF
j_gene: TRBJ1-2
abundance: .
v_gene: TRBV6-5
d_gene: .
len: 13

CDR3nt: TGTGCCAGCACCTGGGACCGAGGAGGCGAGCCCCAGCATTTT
CDR3aa: CASTWDRGGEPQHF
j_gene: TRBJ1-5
abundance: .
v_gene: TRBV2
d_gene: .
len: 14

CDR3nt: TGTGCCACAGCCCCGAGGGGGCAGACTGAAGCTTTCTTT
CDR3aa: CATAPRGQTEAFF
j_gene: TRBJ1-1
abundance: .
v_gene: TRBV12-3/TRBV12-4
d_gene: TRBD1
len: 13

CDR3nt: TGTGCCAGCAGCCGCGGGACAATTGGATCCTACGAGCAGTACTTC
CDR3aa: CASSRGTIGSYEQYF
j_gene: TRBJ2-7
abundance: .
v_gene: TRBV6-1
d_gene: .
len: 15

CDR3nt: TGTGCCAGTAGTAGCGGGGGCTACGGGAATGAGCAGTTCTTC
CDR3aa: CASSSGGYGNEQFF
j_gene: TRBJ2-1
abundance: .
v_gene: TRBV19
d_gene: .
len: 14

CDR3nt: TGCAGTGCTAGCATCCCCGACGGCTACACCTTC
CDR3aa: CSASIPDGYTF
j_gene: TRBJ1-2
abundance: .
v_gene: TRBV20-1
d_gene: .
len: 11

CDR3nt: TGTGCCAGCAGTAGTCGACCGGGACCAGGGACCGAGACCCAGTACTTC
CDR3aa: CASSSRPGPGTETQYF
j_gene: TRBJ2-5
abundance: .
v_gene: TRBV25-1
d_gene: .
len: 16

CDR3nt: TGTGCCAGCTCACCGGGGGAAGCTGGGGCCAACGTCCTGACTTTC
CDR3aa: CASSPGEAGANVLTF
j_gene: TRBJ2-6
abundance: .
v_gene: TRBV18
d_gene: .
len: 15

CDR3nt: TGTGCCAGCAGCTTGAACGGGCGGGGAGCGAATGAAAAACTGTTTTTT
CDR3aa: CASSLNGRGANEKLFF
j_gene: TRBJ1-4
abundance: once
v_gene: TRBV5-6
d_gene: .
len: 16

CDR3nt: TGTGCCATTGGACTAGCGGGAGTTGATACGCAGTATTTT
CDR3aa: CAIGLAGVDTQYF
j_gene: TRBJ2-3
abundance: .
v_gene: TRBV10-3
d_gene: TRBD2
len: 13

CDR3nt: TGTGCCAGCAGTGAGGGGCATCCGACTGGAAACACCATATATTTT
CDR3aa: CASSEGHPTGNTIYF
j_gene: TRBJ1-3
abundance: once
v_gene: TRBV6-1
d_gene: .
len: 15

CDR3nt: TGCGCCAGCAGCCCGGGGACAGTACCTGGAAACACCATATATTTT
CDR3aa: CASSPGTVPGNTIYF
j_gene: TRBJ1-3
abundance: .
v_gene: TRBV4-1
d_gene: TRBD1
len: 15

CDR3nt: TGTGCCAGCACCTACGGGTCTGGGGCCAACGTCCTGACTTTC
CDR3aa: CASTYGSGANVLTF
j_gene: TRBJ2-6
abundance: few
v_gene: TRBV2
d_gene: .
len: 14

CDR3nt: TGTGCCAGCAGCTTAGGTCCGGGGAACTATGGCTACACCTTC
CDR3aa: CASSLGPGNYGYTF
j_gene: TRBJ1-2
abundance: .
v_gene: TRBV7-9
d_gene: .
len: 14

CDR3nt: TGTGCGTTAGGGGTCTCTGGAAACACCATATATTTT
CDR3aa: CALGVSGNTIYF
j_gene: TRBJ1-3
abundance: .
v_gene: TRBV28
d_gene: .
len: 12

CDR3nt: TGTGCCAGCACGGGCCCCCGGAGCTACGAGCAGTACTTC
CDR3aa: CASTGPRSYEQYF
j_gene: TRBJ2-7
abundance: .
v_gene: TRBV28
d_gene: .
len: 13

CDR3nt: TGTGCCAGCAGCTTAGTAGGGGCTGAGACCCAGTACTTC
CDR3aa: CASSLVGAETQYF
j_gene: TRBJ2-5
abundance: .
v_gene: TRBV7-9
d_gene: .
len: 13

CDR3nt: TGTGCCAGCAGCTTGGGGACAGGGGGGACCGGGGAGCTGTTTTTT
CDR3aa: CASSLGTGGTGELFF
j_gene: TRBJ2-2
abundance: once
v_gene: TRBV11-2
d_gene: TRBD1
len: 15

CDR3nt: TGTGCCAGCAGCCGACAATTAGTGAACACTGAAGCTTTCTTT
CDR3aa: CASSRQLVNTEAFF
j_gene: TRBJ1-1
abundance: .
v_gene: TRBV7-9
d_gene: .
len: 14

CDR3nt: TGTGCCAGCAGCAACGGACCTTCCCTCGGGGCCAACGTCCTGACTTTC
CDR3aa: CASSNGPSLGANVLTF
j_gene: TRBJ2-6
abundance: .
v_gene: TRBV7-9
d_gene: .
len: 16

CDR3nt: TGTGCCACCAGCATATTCTCTGGAAACACCATATATTTT
CDR3aa: CATSIFSGNTIYF
j_gene: TRBJ1-3
abundance: few
v_gene: TRBV15
d_gene: .
len: 13

CDR3nt: TGTGCCAGTGCAACAGTGGGCAATCAGCCCCAGCATTTT
CDR3aa: CASATVGNQPQHF
j_gene: TRBJ1-5
abundance: .
v_gene: TRBV19
d_gene: .
len: 13

CDR3nt: TGTGCCACCAGTGCGCGACCCGGTGTAAGAGGTGAGAACACTGAAGCTTTCTTT
CDR3aa: CATSARPGVRGENTEAFF
j_gene: TRBJ1-1
abundance: once
v_gene: TRBV24-1
d_gene: .
len: 18

CDR3nt: TGCGCCAGCGGGACCCCGGGACAGGGCATGCATGAGCAGTTCTTC
CDR3aa: CASGTPGQGMHEQFF
j_gene: TRBJ2-1
abundance: .
v_gene: TRBV5-1
d_gene: TRBD1
len: 15

CDR3nt: TGTGCCAGCAGCTTTCTCACGGGCACAGATACGCAGTATTTT
CDR3aa: CASSFLTGTDTQYF
j_gene: TRBJ2-3
abundance: .
v_gene: TRBV11-2
d_gene: .
len: 14

CDR3nt: TGTGCCAGCAGTTTAGGCGGGAGCTCCTATAATTCACCCCTCCACTTT
CDR3aa: CASSLGGSSYNSPLHF
j_gene: TRBJ1-6
abundance: few
v_gene: TRBV28
d_gene: .
len: 16

CDR3nt: TGTGCCAGTAGTATAACGGGAAAGGACTACGAGCAGTACTTC
CDR3aa: CASSITGKDYEQYF
j_gene: TRBJ2-7
abundance: .
v_gene: TRBV19
d_gene: .
len: 14

CDR3nt: TGTGCCAGCAGCCTAGTGAGTGCTGAAGCTTTCTTT
CDR3aa: CASSLVSAEAFF
j_gene: TRBJ1-1
abundance: .
v_gene: TRBV11-2
d_gene: .
len: 12

CDR3nt: TGCAGCGTTGACGAGCAGCCCCAGCATTTT
CDR3aa: CSVDEQPQHF
j_gene: TRBJ1-5
abundance: .
v_gene: TRBV29-1
d_gene: .
len: 10

CDR3nt: TGTGCCAGCTCACCCGATCAGGGGGATTTAACCGGGGAGCTGTTTTTT
CDR3aa: CASSPDQGDLTGELFF
j_gene: TRBJ2-2
abundance: .
v_gene: TRBV18
d_gene: TRBD1
len: 16

CDR3nt: TGTGCCAGCAGTGCACAGCTCTCCTACAATGAGCAGTTCTTC
CDR3aa: CASSAQLSYNEQFF
j_gene: TRBJ2-1
abundance: .
v_gene: TRBV2
d_gene: .
len: 14

CDR3nt: TGTGCCAGCAGTTACCCCCGGGGGGATACAGATACGCAGTATTTT
CDR3aa: CASSYPRGDTDTQYF
j_gene: TRBJ2-3
abundance: .
v_gene: TRBV6-5
d_gene: TRBD2
len: 15

CDR3nt: TGTGCCAGCAGTGAAGAGGCAGACACTGAAGCTTTCTTT
CDR3aa: CASSEEADTEAFF
j_gene: TRBJ1-1
abundance: .
v_gene: TRBV2
d_gene: .
len: 13

CDR3nt: TGTGCCAGCGGACCCGGGATCGGCGACGGCTACACCTTC
CDR3aa: CASGPGIGDGYTF
j_gene: TRBJ1-2
abundance: .
v_gene: TRBV7-9
d_gene: .
len: 13